The 15 T cell receptor beta chains in this list originate from one sample, sequenced in a study of shared clonotypes between healthy human individuals (dated by TCRdb to the early 2020s). The library relied on the immunoSEQ multiplex PCR assay. The immuneACCESS repertoire file appears here via TCRdb, limited to in-frame rearrangements. These files lack a portion of the clones; in checked studies, under half of the deficit traces to unresolved V genes, and the cause of the others is not known. The table for this sample lists about 510,000 clones; around 79% of them were counted only once. The top ten constitute about an eighth of the sample. Sequenced sample: PBMCs. The receptors come from a woman in her thirties or forties in good health. Some clones in this sample may be carry-over from other donors' samples.

This clone has more than one count but fewer than ten. This chain's CDR3 is CAWSSPGSYAYEQYF. DNA for the CDR3: TGTGCCTGGAGTTCCCCGGGGTCCTACGCCTACGAGCAGTACTTC. The J gene is TRBJ2-7, the V gene TRBV30; tentatively, D is TRBD2 (5 bases). The CDR3 covers 15 residues. The germline V and J ends were trimmed by 2 bases and 2 bases, with 16 bases remaining between them. In germline, CDR1 is GTSNPN, CDR2 SVGIG (reference sequence).

The chain recombines TRBV9 with TRBJ2-7, with D perhaps TRBD2 (6 bases). V lost 4 bases, J lost 0 bases, and 14 bases lay in between. The CDR3 loop spans 15 amino acids. Germline V CDR1 and CDR2: SGDLS, YYNGEE. The CDR3 spells CASSRGTVTSYEQYF. The CDR3 DNA sequence: TGTGCCAGCAGCAGAGGGACTGTCACCTCCTACGAGCAGTACTTC.

The chain combines TRBV10-1 with TRBJ2-7; TRBD2 agrees at 8 bases. The CDR3 loop spans 18 amino acids. The trim removed 7 bases at V and 4 bases at J, leaving 21 bases unmatched. CDR1 is WNHNN, CDR2 SYGVQD, per germline (reference sequence). The CDR3 reads CASKITGTRPQSRYEQYF. The CDR3 DNA follows: TGCGCCAGCAAAATCACCGGGACTAGGCCCCAAAGCAGATACGAGCAGTACTTC.

This clone appeared once. In nucleotides, the CDR3 is TGTGCCAGCAGCGCGGGTTCCTACGAGCAGTACTTC. It translates to CASSAGSYEQYF. V gene TRBV7-9 combines with J gene TRBJ2-5; a weak D match, TRBD2 (5 bases). The J call is doubtful: the DNA matches TRBJ2-7 better. The CDR3 sequence is 12 residues long. In germline, CDR1 is SEHNR, CDR2 FQNEAQ (reference sequence).

V gene TRBV19 combines with J gene TRBJ2-2; 7 bases line up with TRBD1. CDR1 is LNHDA and CDR2 is SQIVND in the germline V gene (reference sequence). The length of the CDR3 is 14 residues. With V trimmed by 4 bases and J by 7 bases, 6 bases remained unmatched. The CDR3 DNA sequence: TGTGCCAGTAGTACCGACAGGGCTCGCGGGGAGCTGTTTTTT. It specifies CASSTDRARGELFF.

J is TRBJ1-5 and V is TRBV19; D unclear. This CDR3 has 16 amino acids. Germline CDR1 is LNHDA and CDR2 is SQIVND (reference sequence). V was trimmed by 3 bases and J by 6 bases, leaving 18 bases between them. CDR3 bases: TGTGCCAGTAGTATCCAGGCCAGTGAAAGGAGTCAGCCCCAGCATTTT. This codes for CASSIQASERSQPQHF.

This clone came up many times. The chain joins TRBV19 to TRBJ1-5; D is uncertain. V was clipped by 8 bases and J by 0 bases, with 11 bases between them. Per germline, CDR1 LNHDA and CDR2 SQIVND (reference sequence). This CDR3 has 14 residues. The CDR3, as DNA: TGTGCCAGTCGTGCAGGAAATAGCAATCAGCCCCAGCATTTT. Translation: CASRAGNSNQPQHF.

The chain combines TRBV28 with TRBJ1-6; 8 bases agree with TRBD1. V dropped 7 bases and J dropped 8; count of bases not matched to a gene: 7. The CDR3 is made up of 14 amino acids. Germline CDR1 reads MDHEN; CDR2 reads SYDVKM. The CDR3 region has the DNA TGTGCCAGCACCATCACAGGGGGGTATTCACCCCTCCACTTT. It yields the protein CASTITGGYSPLHF.

The chain employs TRBV10-3 and TRBJ1-2; TRBD1 matches at 7 bases. This CDR3 is built from 16 residues. CDR1 and CDR2 from the germline V gene are ENHRY and SYGVKD. The V segment lost 4 bases and the J segment 0 bases; nucleotides outside the gene matches: 8. Here the CDR3 DNA reads TGTGCCATCAGTGCTGGGACAGCCCGTTCTAACTATGGCTACACCTTC. Encoded protein: CAISAGTARSNYGYTF.

The gene calls are TRBV18 and TRBJ1-3; TRBD1 is a possible D gene (5 bases). Trimming removed 0 bases from V and 2 bases from J, with 11 bases in between. Germline CDR1 and CDR2: KGHSH and LQKENI. The CDR3 sequence is 16 residues long. The CDR3 sequence: CASSPPSWGTGNTIYF. The DNA for the CDR3 is TGTGCCAGCTCACCACCGAGTTGGGGGACTGGAAACACCATATATTTT.

This chain links TRBV15 with TRBJ2-3; D is unclear. Trimming cost V 5 bases and J 1 base, with 13 bases left between them. Germline assignment: CDR1 LNHNV and CDR2 YYDKDF (reference sequence). The CDR3 runs to 15 residues. CDR3 sequence (DNA): TGTGCCACCAGCCAAGTAGCCCGTGGCACAGATACGCAGTATTTT. It yields the protein CATSQVARGTDTQYF.

This chain links TRBV5-1 with TRBJ2-7; 16 nucleotides agree with TRBD2. CDR1 and CDR2 from the germline V gene are SGHRS and YFSETQ. The ends lost 0 bases at V and 6 bases at J; junction bases unmatched: 3. The CDR3 runs 16 residues. DNA for the CDR3: TGCGCCAGCAGCTTGGTGGGACTAGCGGGAGGGCCCGAGCAGTACTTC. This codes for CASSLVGLAGGPEQYF.

This chain joins TRBV5-6 and TRBJ2-5, with D hard to call. CDR1 is SGHDT, CDR2 YYEEEE, per germline. V was trimmed by 3 bases and J by 2 bases, leaving 14 bases between them. The CDR3 is 15 residues long. CDR3 residues: CASSSVVWQQETQYF. CDR3 nucleotides: TGTGCCAGCAGCTCGGTAGTGTGGCAGCAAGAGACCCAGTACTTC.

This clone was seen just once. This chain links TRBV9 with TRBJ1-3, with D possibly matching TRBD1 (6 bases). V was shortened by 3 bases and J by 4 bases, with 17 bases between the two germline ends. The CDR3 spans 16 residues. Germline-derived CDR1 and CDR2 are SGDLS and YYNGEE. The CDR3 DNA reads as TGTGCCAGCAGCGCACAGGGCGTGATGTCCGGAAACACCATATATTTT. Its translation: CASSAQGVMSGNTIYF. The variable domain in full, with the rest retrieved from reference TRBV9 and TRBJ1-3, is DSGVTQTPKHLITATGQRVTLRCSPRSGDLSVYWYQQSLDQGLQFLIQYYNGEERAKGNILERFSAQQFPDLHSELNLSSLELGDSALYFCASSAQGVMSGNTIYFGEGSWLTVV.

The V and J genes are TRBV5-4 and TRBJ2-1; no clear D. The CDR3 runs to 12 residues. Germline V CDR1 and CDR2: SGHNT, YYREEE (reference sequence). Trimming removed 0 bases at V and 9 bases at J, with 7 bases between. The CDR3 sequence: CASSLELTEQFF. In DNA, the CDR3 is TGTGCCAGCAGCTTGGAACTGACTGAGCAGTTCTTC.